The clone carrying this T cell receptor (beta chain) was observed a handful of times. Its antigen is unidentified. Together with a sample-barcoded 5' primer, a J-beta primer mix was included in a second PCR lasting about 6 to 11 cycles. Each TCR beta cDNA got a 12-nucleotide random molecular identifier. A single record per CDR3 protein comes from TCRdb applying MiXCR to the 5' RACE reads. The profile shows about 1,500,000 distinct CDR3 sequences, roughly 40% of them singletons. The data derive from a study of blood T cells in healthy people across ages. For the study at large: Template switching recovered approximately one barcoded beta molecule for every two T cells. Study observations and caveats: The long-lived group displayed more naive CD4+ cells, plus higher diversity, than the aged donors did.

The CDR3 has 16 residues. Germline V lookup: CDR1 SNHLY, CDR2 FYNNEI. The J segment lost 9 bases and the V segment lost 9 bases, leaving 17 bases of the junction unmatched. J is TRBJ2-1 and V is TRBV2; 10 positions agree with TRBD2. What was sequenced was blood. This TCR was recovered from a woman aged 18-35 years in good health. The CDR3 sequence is CASKWGLSGRELEQFF. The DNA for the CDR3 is TGTGCCAGTAAATGGGGTTTGAGCGGGAGGGAGCTTGAGCAGTTCTTC.